These T cell receptor beta chains were read from a single sample in a study of post-analysis software for immune sequencing data. From the PCR reads, TCRdb called clonotypes with MiXCR, one entry per CDR3 protein. The table includes around 710,000 distinct CDR3 sequences, roughly 50% detected once. The material sequenced was blood. These receptors were taken from a girl aged 10-17 years with multiple sclerosis. Both conserved end residues are part of each CDR3. D genes are given only for firm matches. Part of the rows lack a size; the others show once, few, many or a class for expanded clones.

- TRBJ1-2 TRBV12-3/TRBV12-4 few CASSYQAANYGYTF TGTGCCAGCAGTTACCAGGCTGCTAACTATGGCTACACCTTC
TRBD1 TRBJ2-4 TRBV6-6 - CASSYGNRGADIQYF TGTGCCAGCAGTTACGGGAACAGGGGAGCGGACATTCAGTACTTC
- TRBJ1-1 TRBV4-1 - CASSQERGEAFF TGCGCCAGCAGCCAAGAAAGGGGTGAAGCTTTCTTT
TRBD2 TRBJ2-1 TRBV20-1 few CSAPALAGEGNEQFF TGCAGTGCCCCGGCGCTAGCGGGAGAAGGCAATGAGCAGTTCTTC
- TRBJ2-1 TRBV4-2 few CASSPAVQPQSSYNEQFF TGTGCCAGCAGCCCGGCGGTACAGCCCCAGAGCTCCTACAATGAGCAGTTCTTC
- TRBJ1-1 TRBV7-2 - CASSKKQGKATEAFF TGTGCCAGCAGCAAAAAGCAAGGGAAGGCCACTGAAGCTTTCTTT
TRBD1 TRBJ2-5 TRBV5-1 - CASSSGGQGREQYF TGCGCCAGCAGCTCCGGAGGACAGGGTCGAGAGCAGTACTTC
- TRBJ2-1 TRBV4-3 - CASSQGNGEQFF TGCGCCAGCAGCCAAGGTAACGGTGAGCAGTTCTTC
TRBD2 TRBJ2-1 TRBV27 - CASRLAGAVGSYNEQFF TGTGCCAGTAGACTAGCGGGAGCCGTAGGCTCCTACAATGAGCAGTTCTTC
- TRBJ2-1 TRBV10-2 - CASQPGTRPNEQFF TGCGCCAGCCAACCCGGGACCAGGCCCAATGAGCAGTTCTTC
- TRBJ2-7 TRBV7-9 - CASSLGAGLFPNYEQYF TGTGCCAGCAGCTTAGGGGCGGGACTTTTTCCAAACTACGAGCAGTACTTC
- TRBJ2-5 TRBV7-8 - CASSLVGTGIVYF -
- TRBJ2-7 TRBV6-5 few CASSPTGTGYEQYF TGTGCCAGCAGCCCTACAGGGACGGGATACGAGCAGTACTTC
- TRBJ2-1 TRBV7-4 few CASSENRGGFSSYNEQFF TGTGCCAGCAGCGAGAACAGGGGGGGTTTTAGTTCCTACAATGAGCAGTTCTTC
TRBD1 TRBJ2-5 TRBV6-5 few CASSYSLDRGETQYF TGTGCCAGCAGTTACTCCCTGGACAGGGGGGAGACCCAGTACTTC
TRBD2 TRBJ2-7 TRBV28 - CASTHRRENKGLYEQYF TGTGCCAGCACTCACAGGCGGGAGAATAAGGGACTCTACGAGCAGTACTTC
TRBD2 TRBJ2-1 TRBV4-3 few CASSHPGGAGGLANEQFF TGCGCCAGCAGCCACCCAGGGGGAGCGGGAGGGCTGGCCAATGAGCAGTTCTTC
TRBD2 TRBJ2-7 TRBV7-9 - CASSRTSETYEQYF TGTGCCAGCAGTCGGACTAGCGAGACCTACGAGCAGTACTTC
- TRBJ2-4 TRBV12-3/TRBV12-4 few CASSLGGSPGIQYF TGTGCCAGCAGTTTAGGGGGTAGCCCGGGGATTCAGTACTTC